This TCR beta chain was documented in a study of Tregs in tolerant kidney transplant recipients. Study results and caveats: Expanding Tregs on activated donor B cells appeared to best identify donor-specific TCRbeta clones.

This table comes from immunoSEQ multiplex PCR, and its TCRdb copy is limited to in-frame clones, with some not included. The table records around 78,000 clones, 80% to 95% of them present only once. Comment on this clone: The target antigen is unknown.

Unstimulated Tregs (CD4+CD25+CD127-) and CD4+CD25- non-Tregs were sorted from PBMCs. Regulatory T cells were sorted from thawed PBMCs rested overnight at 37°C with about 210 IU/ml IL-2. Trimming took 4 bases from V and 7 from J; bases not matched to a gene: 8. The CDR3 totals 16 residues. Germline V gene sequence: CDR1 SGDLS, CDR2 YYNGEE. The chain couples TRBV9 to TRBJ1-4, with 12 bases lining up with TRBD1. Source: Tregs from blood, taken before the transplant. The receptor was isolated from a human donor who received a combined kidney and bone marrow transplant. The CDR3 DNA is TGTGCCAGCAGCCCTCGGGACAGGGGGCTTCGTGAAAAACTGTTTTTT. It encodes CASSPRDRGLREKLFF.